This T cell receptor (beta chain) was identified during a study of a mutant IDH1 vaccine in newly diagnosed glioma. Study overall: Sex among treated patients split roughly 60% male, roughly 38% female; mean age was about 40 years.

The CDR3 length is 14 residues. Germline assignment: CDR1 LNHDA and CDR2 SQIVND (reference sequence). V gave up 6 bases and J gave up 0 bases, with 11 bases separating them. In regard to this clone: Its antigen is unidentified.

TCRdb's table, derived via immunoSEQ multiplex PCR, lists solely in-frame clones and lacks some. The sample lists some 60,000 clones; about 80% were seen once. Time point meaning: week 11, during vaccination. The study gave 300 ug of mutant IDH1 20-mer peptide per vaccine dose, with topical imiquimod. The clonotype was recovered from a man aged 25 to 45 with glioma. The V gene is TRBV19, the J gene TRBJ1-1, with D possibly matching TRBD1 (6 bases). The material was PBMCs, obtained from a glioma patient whose treatment included an IDH1 peptide vaccine. CDR3 bases: TGTGCCAGTAGCGTCAGGGGAATGAACACTGAAGCTTTCTTT. Its translation: CASSVRGMNTEAFF. The full variable domain, with the rest looked up from reference TRBV19 and TRBJ1-1, is DGGITQSPKYLFRKEGQNVTLSCEQNLNHDAMYWYRQDPGQGLRLIYYSQIVNDFQKGDIAEGYSVSREKKESFPLTVTSAQKNPTAFYLCASSVRGMNTEAFFGQGTRLTVV.